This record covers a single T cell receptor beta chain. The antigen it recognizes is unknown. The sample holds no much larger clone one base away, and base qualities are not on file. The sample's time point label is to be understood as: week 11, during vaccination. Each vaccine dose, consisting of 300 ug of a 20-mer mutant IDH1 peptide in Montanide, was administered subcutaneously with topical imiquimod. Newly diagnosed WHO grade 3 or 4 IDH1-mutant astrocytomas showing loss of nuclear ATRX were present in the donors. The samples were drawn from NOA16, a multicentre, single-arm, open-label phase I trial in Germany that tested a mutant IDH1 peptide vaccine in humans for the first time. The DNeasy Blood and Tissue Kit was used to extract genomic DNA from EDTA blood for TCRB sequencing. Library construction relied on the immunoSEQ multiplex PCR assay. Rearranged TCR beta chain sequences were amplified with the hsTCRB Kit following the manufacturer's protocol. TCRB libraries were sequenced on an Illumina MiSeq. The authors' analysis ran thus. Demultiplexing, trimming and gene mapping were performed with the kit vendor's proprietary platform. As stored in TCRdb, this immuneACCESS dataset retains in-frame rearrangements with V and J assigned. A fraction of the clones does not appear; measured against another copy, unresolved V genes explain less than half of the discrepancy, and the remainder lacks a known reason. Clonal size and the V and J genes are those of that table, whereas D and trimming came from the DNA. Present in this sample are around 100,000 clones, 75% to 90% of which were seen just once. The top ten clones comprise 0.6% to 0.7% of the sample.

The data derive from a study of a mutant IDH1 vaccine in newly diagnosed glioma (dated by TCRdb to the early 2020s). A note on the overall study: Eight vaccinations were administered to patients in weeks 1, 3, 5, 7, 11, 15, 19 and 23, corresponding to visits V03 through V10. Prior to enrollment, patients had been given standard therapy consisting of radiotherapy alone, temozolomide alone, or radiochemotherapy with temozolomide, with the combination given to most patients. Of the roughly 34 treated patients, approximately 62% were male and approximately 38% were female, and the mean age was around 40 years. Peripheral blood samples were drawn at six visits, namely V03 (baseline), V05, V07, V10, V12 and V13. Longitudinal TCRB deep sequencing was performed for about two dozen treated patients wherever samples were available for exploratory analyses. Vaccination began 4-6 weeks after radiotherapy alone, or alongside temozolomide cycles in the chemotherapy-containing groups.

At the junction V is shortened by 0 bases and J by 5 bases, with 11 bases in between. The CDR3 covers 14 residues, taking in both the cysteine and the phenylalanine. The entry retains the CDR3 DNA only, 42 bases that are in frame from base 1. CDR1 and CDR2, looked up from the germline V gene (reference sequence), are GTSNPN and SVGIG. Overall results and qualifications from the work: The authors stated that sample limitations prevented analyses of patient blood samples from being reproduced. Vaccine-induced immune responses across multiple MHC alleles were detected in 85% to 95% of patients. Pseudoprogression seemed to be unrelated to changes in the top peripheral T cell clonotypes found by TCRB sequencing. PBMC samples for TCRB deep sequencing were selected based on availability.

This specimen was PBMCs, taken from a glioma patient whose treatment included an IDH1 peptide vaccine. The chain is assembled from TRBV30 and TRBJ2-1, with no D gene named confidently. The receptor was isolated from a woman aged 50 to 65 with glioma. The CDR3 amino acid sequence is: CAWSVLPVDNEQFF. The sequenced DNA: TGTGCCTGGAGTGTACTCCCCGTGGACAATGAGCAGTTCTTC.